This T cell receptor (beta chain) was recovered during a study of shared clonotypes between healthy human individuals. Profiled with immunoSEQ multiplex PCR; TCRdb holds only in-frame clones, not every one. The repertoire holds roughly 2.5 million clones, around nine tenths seen once, with 0.14% in the top ten. V was pared by 0 bases and J by 7 bases, with 10 bases between. Germline loops: CDR1 SNHLY, CDR2 FYNNEI. This CDR3 has 14 residues. The TCR was taken from a man between 18 and 35 years old in good health. The chain combines TRBV2 with TRBJ1-5; D is unclear. Sequenced material: naive CD4+ T cells sorted from blood. Subset here: CD45RA+ positively selected. CDR3 in amino acids: CASSEAIRIQPQHF. CDR3 sequence (DNA): TGTGCCAGCAGTGAAGCGATTCGCATCCAGCCCCAGCATTTT. Combining the CDR3 with reference TRBV2 and TRBJ1-5 gives the whole variable domain EPEVTQTPSHQVTQMGQEVILRCVPISNHLYFYWYRQILGQKVEFLVSFYNNEISEKSEIFDDQFSVERPDGSNFTLKIRSTKLEDSAMYFCASSEAIRIQPQHFGDGTRLSIL.